The 13 T cell receptor beta chains reported below all come from one sample, sequenced in a study of beta chain features in type 1 diabetes. These receptors are not linked to any known antigen. Study-level points and caveats: Type 1 diabetes patients had TCRB CDR3s that were shorter (moderately but significantly so) in all four CD4+ subsets.

Of the isolated RNA, all was reverse transcribed, and so the sequenced material was expressed TCRB transcripts. Repertoires were generated with immunoSEQ multiplex PCR, while TCRdb's copy carries only in-frame clones and drops some. This table holds 300,000 to 450,000 clones, 10% to 15% found once. The sequencing sample was made of naive CD4+ T cells from blood. All receptors derive from a young woman with type 1 diabetes.

In this sample, this clone turned up a few times. The V call is TRBV28, the J call TRBJ2-7, with TRBD2 matching over 11 bases. The CDR3 contains 16 residues. In germline, CDR1 is MDHEN, CDR2 SYDVKM. J gave up 3 bases and V 8 bases, and 12 bases lay outside the gene matches. CDR3 DNA: TGTGCCAGCTGGGGAATTTCCGGGACTAGCGGCTACGAGCAGTACTTC. Its protein product is CASWGISGTSGYEQYF.

The V and J genes are TRBV28 and TRBJ2-2; TRBD2 agrees at 11 bases. The CDR3 spans 16 residues. Looked up from germline, CDR1 is MDHEN and CDR2 is SYDVKM. V was pared by 6 bases and J by 5 bases, with 8 bases of the junction left unmatched. As DNA, the CDR3 is TGTGCCAGCAGCCCTTACGGGACTAGCGGAACCGGGGAGCTGTTTTTT. Protein product: CASSPYGTSGTGELFF.

The chain joins TRBV7-3 to TRBJ2-3; TRBD2 might be the D (7 bases). The CDR3 totals 15 residues. Germline V lookup: CDR1 SGHTA, CDR2 FQGTGA. The V gene lost 4 bases and the J gene lost 10 bases, with 21 bases spanning the gap. The CDR3 DNA sequence: TGTGCCAGCAGCTCGGCCGTGGGGGGGGCCAGAGCGCAGTATTTT. It is translated as CASSSAVGGARAQYF.

The rearrangement joins TRBV5-6 to TRBJ2-3; 7 nucleotides align to TRBD2. The CDR3 runs 14 residues. With V trimmed by 4 bases and J by 5 bases, 7 bases remained unmatched. Germline CDR1 is SGHDT and CDR2 is YYEEEE. The CDR3, as DNA: TGTGCCAGCAGCCCTCCCAGCGGGGAAGATACGCAGTATTTT. It encodes CASSPPSGEDTQYF.

This chain uses TRBV9 with TRBJ2-1, with D possibly TRBD1 on 5 matching bases. The germline CDR1 and CDR2 sequences are SGDLS and YYNGEE. CDR3 length equals 15 residues. Deletions cut 1 base from V and 9 bases from J, with 17 bases between. The CDR3 protein is CASSVHHQGRPEQFF. For the CDR3, the DNA is TGTGCCAGCAGCGTACACCATCAGGGCCGCCCTGAGCAGTTCTTC.

The chain couples TRBV7-3 to TRBJ2-6; perhaps TRBD2 as D (6 bases). There are 16 residues in the CDR3. Germline CDR1 reads SGHTA; CDR2 reads FQGTGA. V was trimmed by 3 bases and J by 4 bases, leaving 13 bases between them. In DNA form, the CDR3 reads TGTGCCAGCAGCTTTCTGAGGGACTCGGGGGCCAACGTCCTGACTTTC. Amino acids: CASSFLRDSGANVLTF.

V usage is TRBV7-9 and J usage is TRBJ1-2; 9 positions match TRBD1. V shed 6 bases, J shed 2 bases, and the junction held 4 bases outside the gene matches. This CDR3 region has 14 residues. Germline values: CDR1 SEHNR, CDR2 FQNEAQ (reference sequence). The CDR3 DNA sequence: TGTGCCAGCAGGGAGACAGGGGGGAACTATGGCTACACCTTC. This translates into CASRETGGNYGYTF. The full variable domain, its missing parts supplied by reference TRBV7-9 and TRBJ1-2, is DTGVSQNPRHKITKRGQNVTFRCDPISEHNRLYWYRQTLGQGPEFLTYFQNEAQLEKSRLLSDRFSAERPKGSFSTLEIQRTEQGDSAMYLCASRETGGNYGYTFGSGTRLTVV.

Turning to this clone: One end of the junction does not line up with germline, which may come from a read error. The gene calls are TRBV7-7 and TRBJ2-5; TRBD1 aligns across 7 bases. The CDR3 is 14 amino acids. The germline V gene encodes CDR1 SSHAT and CDR2 FNYEAQ (reference sequence). CDR3 DNA: TGTGCTAGCAGCTTAAGACAGGGATACGAGACCCAGTACTTC. This translates into CASSLRQGYETQYF.

The chain has TRBV7-2 and TRBJ1-3; possible D gene TRBD1, 6 bases. In germline, CDR1 is SGHTA, CDR2 FQGNSA. This CDR3 has 16 amino acids. With 3 bases removed from V and 0 bases from J, the gap between germline ends came to 12 bases. The CDR3 loop is CASSFPLRGSGNTIYF. The CDR3, as DNA: TGTGCCAGCAGCTTTCCTCTCAGGGGCTCTGGAAACACCATATATTTT.

V gene TRBV2 combines with J gene TRBJ2-7; D remains ambiguous. CDR1 is SNHLY, CDR2 FYNNEI, per germline. V was cut by 7 bases and J by 4 bases, with 14 bases left in between. This CDR3 spans 13 amino acids. CDR3 protein: CASNVRVRYEQYF. CDR3 nucleotide sequence: TGTGCCAGCAACGTTCGGGTCCGGTACGAGCAGTACTTC.

This clone appeared a few times. The rearrangement joins TRBV14 to TRBJ2-1, with D possibly being TRBD1 (5 bases). The V gene's germline CDR1 is SGHDN and CDR2 FVKESK. The germline V and J ends were trimmed by 3 bases and 1 base, with 13 bases remaining between them. This CDR3 spans 16 amino acids. CDR3 nucleotides: TGTGCCAGCAGCCAGAGACAGTCCAATTCCTACAATGAGCAGTTCTTC. Its translation: CASSQRQSNSYNEQFF.

J is TRBJ2-3 and V is TRBV4-2; TRBD2 matches at 11 bases. The V and J ends lost 1 base and 8 bases, in that order; junction bases with no gene match: 11. Germline V lookup: CDR1 LGHNA, CDR2 YNFKEQ. This CDR3 region has 17 residues. The CDR3 bases are TGTGCCAGCAGCCAAGGCGAAGGGACTAGCGGACGGGGTACGCAGTATTTT. It is translated as CASSQGEGTSGRGTQYF.

The rearrangement joins TRBV15 to TRBJ2-2, with 11 bases matching TRBD2. The ends lost 5 bases at V and 7 bases at J; junction bases unmatched: 6. CDR1 is LNHNV and CDR2 is YYDKDF in the germline V gene (reference sequence). CDR3 length: 15 residues. The CDR3 nucleotides read TGTGCCACCAGCGGTAGCGGGAGGGCCGGCGGGGAGCTGTTTTTT. This sequence encodes CATSGSGRAGGELFF. Looking up the rest from reference TRBV15 and TRBJ2-2 gives the full variable domain: DAMVIQNPRYQVTQFGKPVTLSCSQTLNHNVMYWYQQKSSQAPKLLFHYYDKDFNNEADTPDNFQSRRPNTSFCFLDIRSPGLGDTAMYLCATSGSGRAGGELFFGEGSRLTVL.